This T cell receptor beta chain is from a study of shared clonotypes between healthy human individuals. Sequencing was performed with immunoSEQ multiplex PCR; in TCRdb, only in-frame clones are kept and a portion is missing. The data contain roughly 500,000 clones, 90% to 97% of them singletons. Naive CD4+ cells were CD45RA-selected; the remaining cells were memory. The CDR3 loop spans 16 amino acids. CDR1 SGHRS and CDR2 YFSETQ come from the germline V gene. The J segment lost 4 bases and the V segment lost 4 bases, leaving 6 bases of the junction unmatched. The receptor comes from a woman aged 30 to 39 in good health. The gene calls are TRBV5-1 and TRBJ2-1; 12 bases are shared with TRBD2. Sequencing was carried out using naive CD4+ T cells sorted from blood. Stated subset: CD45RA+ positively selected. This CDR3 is CASSPGLAGNYNEQFF. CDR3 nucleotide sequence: TGCGCCAGCAGCCCGGGACTAGCGGGTAATTACAATGAGCAGTTCTTC.